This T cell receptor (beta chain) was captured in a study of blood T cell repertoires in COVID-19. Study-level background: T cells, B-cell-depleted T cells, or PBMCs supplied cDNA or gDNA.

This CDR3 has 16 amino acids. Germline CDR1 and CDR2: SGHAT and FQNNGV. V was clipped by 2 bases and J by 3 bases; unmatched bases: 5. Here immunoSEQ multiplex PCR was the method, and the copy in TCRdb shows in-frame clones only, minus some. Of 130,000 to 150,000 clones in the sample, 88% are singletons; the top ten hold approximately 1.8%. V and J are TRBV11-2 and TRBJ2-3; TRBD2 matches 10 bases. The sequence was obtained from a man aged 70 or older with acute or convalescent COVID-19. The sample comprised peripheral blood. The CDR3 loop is CASSLSVAGGTDTQYF. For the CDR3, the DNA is TGTGCCAGCAGCTTATCGGTAGCGGGGGGTACAGATACGCAGTATTTT.